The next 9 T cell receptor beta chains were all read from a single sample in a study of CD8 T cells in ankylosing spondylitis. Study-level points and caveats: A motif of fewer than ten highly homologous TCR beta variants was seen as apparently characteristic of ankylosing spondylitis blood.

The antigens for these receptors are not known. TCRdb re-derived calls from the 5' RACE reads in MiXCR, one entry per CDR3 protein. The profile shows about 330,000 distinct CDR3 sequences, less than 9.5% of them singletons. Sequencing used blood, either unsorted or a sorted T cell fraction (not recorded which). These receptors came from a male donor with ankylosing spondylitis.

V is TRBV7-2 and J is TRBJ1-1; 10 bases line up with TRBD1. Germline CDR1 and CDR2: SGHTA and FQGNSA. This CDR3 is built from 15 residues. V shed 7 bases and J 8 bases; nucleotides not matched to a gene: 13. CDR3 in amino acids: CASTLTGGSPREAFF. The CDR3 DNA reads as TGTGCCAGCACCTTGACAGGGGGCAGCCCACGGGAAGCTTTCTTT.

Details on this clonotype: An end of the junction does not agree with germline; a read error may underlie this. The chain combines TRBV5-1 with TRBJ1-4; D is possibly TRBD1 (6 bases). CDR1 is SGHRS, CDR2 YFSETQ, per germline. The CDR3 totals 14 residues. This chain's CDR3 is CASSLSQGYENLFF. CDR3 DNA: TGCGCCAGCAGCTTGTCACAGGGTTATGAAAATCTGTTTTTT.

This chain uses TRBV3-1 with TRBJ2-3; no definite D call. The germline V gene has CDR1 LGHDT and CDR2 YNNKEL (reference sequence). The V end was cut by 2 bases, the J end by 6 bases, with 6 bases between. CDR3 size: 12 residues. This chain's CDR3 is CASSQRADTQYF. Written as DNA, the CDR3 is TGTGCCAGCAGCCAAAGGGCCGATACGCAGTATTTT.

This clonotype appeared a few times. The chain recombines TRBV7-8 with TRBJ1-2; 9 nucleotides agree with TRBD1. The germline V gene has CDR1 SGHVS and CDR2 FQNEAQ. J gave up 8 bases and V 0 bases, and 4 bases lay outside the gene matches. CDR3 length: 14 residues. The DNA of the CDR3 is TGTGCCAGCAGCTTAGCCGGGACAGGGAAGGGCTACACCTTC. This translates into CASSLAGTGKGYTF.

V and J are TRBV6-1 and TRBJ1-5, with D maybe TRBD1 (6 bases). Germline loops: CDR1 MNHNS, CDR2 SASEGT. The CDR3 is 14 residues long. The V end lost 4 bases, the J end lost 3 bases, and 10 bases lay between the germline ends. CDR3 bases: TGTGCCAGCAGTGGACAGGTCAACAATCAGCCCCAGCATTTT. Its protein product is CASSGQVNNQPQHF.

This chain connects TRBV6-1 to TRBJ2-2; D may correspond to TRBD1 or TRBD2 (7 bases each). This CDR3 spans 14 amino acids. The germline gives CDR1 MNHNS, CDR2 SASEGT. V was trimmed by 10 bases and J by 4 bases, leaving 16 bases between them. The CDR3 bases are TGTGCCACCCTCCTCAGGGGGGGCACCGGGGAGCTGTTTTTT. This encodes CATLLRGGTGELFF.

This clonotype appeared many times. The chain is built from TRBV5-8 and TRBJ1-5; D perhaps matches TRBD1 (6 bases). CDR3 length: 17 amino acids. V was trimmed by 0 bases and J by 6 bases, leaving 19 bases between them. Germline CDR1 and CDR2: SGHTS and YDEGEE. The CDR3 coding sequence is TGTGCCAGCAGCTTGGCTTTGAATGGGGGCTGGGGTCAGCCCCAGCATTTT. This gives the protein CASSLALNGGWGQPQHF.

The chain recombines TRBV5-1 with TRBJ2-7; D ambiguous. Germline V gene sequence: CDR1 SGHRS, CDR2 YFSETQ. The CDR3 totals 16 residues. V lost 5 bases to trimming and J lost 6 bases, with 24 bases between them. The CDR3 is CASSLDTLSILGEQYF. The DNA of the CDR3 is TGCGCCAGCAGTCTCGACACGCTATCGATCCTTGGCGAGCAGTACTTC.

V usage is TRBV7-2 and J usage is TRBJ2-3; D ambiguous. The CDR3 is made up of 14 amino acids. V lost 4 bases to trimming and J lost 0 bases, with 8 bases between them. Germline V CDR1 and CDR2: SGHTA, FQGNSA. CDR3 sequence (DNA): TGTGCCAGCAGCTGGAGAAGGAGCACAGATACGCAGTATTTT. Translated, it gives CASSWRRSTDTQYF.